The 25 T cell receptor beta chains reported below all come from one sample, sequenced in a study of pediatric ulcerative colitis. The table came from immunoSEQ multiplex PCR; TCRdb's copy has only in-frame clones and leaves some out. The table records about 64,000 clones, 86% of them present only once. Sequencing input: blood. The receptors were gathered from a boy between 10 and 17 years old with severe ulcerative colitis.

This sequence joins TRBV7-9 and TRBJ2-1; 12 bases are shared with TRBD2. Germline assignment: CDR1 SEHNR and CDR2 FQNEAQ (reference sequence). The CDR3 is 15 residues long. The V gene end was trimmed by 5 bases and the J gene end by 6 bases; junction bases not matched to a gene: 5. The CDR3 nucleotides read TGTGCCAGCAGCCAGACTAGCGGGAGTTTCAATGAGCAGTTCTTC. Its protein product is CASSQTSGSFNEQFF.

The chain uses TRBV13 and TRBJ2-1; D unclear. This CDR3 is built from 15 residues. Germline lookup yields CDR1 PRHDT and CDR2 FYEKMQ (reference sequence). V gave up 5 bases and J gave up 4 bases, with 15 bases separating them. The CDR3 loop is CASSPPGPAYNEQFF. CDR3 DNA: TGTGCCAGCAGCCCGCCAGGACCTGCTTACAATGAGCAGTTCTTC.

The chain has TRBV7-9 and TRBJ1-5; possibly TRBD1 for D (5 bases). Per the germline V gene, CDR1 is SEHNR and CDR2 is FQNEAQ (reference sequence). Trimming took 1 base from V and 3 from J, leaving 10 bases between them. The CDR3 is 15 amino acids. DNA of the CDR3: TGTGCCAGCAGCTTAGGCCAGGGAGACAATCAGCCCCAGCATTTT. Translated: CASSLGQGDNQPQHF. Using reference TRBV7-9 and TRBJ1-5 for the parts outside the CDR3, the full variable domain is DTGVSQNPRHKITKRGQNVTFRCDPISEHNRLYWYRQTLGQGPEFLTYFQNEAQLEKSRLLSDRFSAERPKGSFSTLEIQRTEQGDSAMYLCASSLGQGDNQPQHFGDGTRLSIL.

This clone was seen a single time. The rearrangement uses TRBV29-1 and TRBJ2-7; D possibly corresponds to TRBD2 (5 bases). The CDR3 covers 14 residues. The V and J ends lost 6 bases and 4 bases respectively, with 19 bases between them. Germline V gene lookup returns CDR1 SQVTM and CDR2 ANQGSEA. CDR3 bases: TGCAGCGTAACTTACGGGGATGGGAAATACGAGCAGTACTTC. Translated: CSVTYGDGKYEQYF.

This chain joins TRBV5-8 and TRBJ1-2; 7 bases fit TRBD1. Germline assignment: CDR1 SGHTS and CDR2 YDEGEE. The CDR3 totals 14 residues. The trim removed 10 bases at V and 2 bases at J, leaving 11 bases unmatched. The CDR3 DNA follows: TGTGCCCCGTCCCGGGACAGCCTCAACTATGGCTACACCTTC. This gives the protein CAPSRDSLNYGYTF.

The V call is TRBV6-1, the J call TRBJ2-1, with 8 nucleotides matching TRBD1. Germline trimming cut 4 bases from V and 9 bases from J; bases unmatched to any gene: 5. CDR3 length: 13 amino acids. Germline assignment: CDR1 MNHNS and CDR2 SASEGT. CDR3 loop: CASSAQGAGEQFF. For the CDR3, the DNA is TGTGCCAGCAGTGCTCAGGGGGCCGGTGAGCAGTTCTTC.

The J gene is TRBJ2-1, the V gene TRBV5-6; 11 nucleotides align to TRBD1. Germline CDR1 reads SGHDT; CDR2 reads YYEEEE. The CDR3 consists of 14 residues. V was clipped by 2 bases and J by 6 bases; unmatched bases: 1. The CDR3, as DNA: TGTGCCAGCAGCTTCGGGACAGGGGGCAATGAGCAGTTCTTC. Its protein product is CASSFGTGGNEQFF.

The chain uses TRBV11-2 and TRBJ2-7; D is unresolved. Germline V lookup: CDR1 SGHAT, CDR2 FQNNGV. This CDR3 comprises 12 residues. Trimming pared 2 bases from V and 5 bases from J, leaving 7 bases between. Here the CDR3 reads CASSLSVNEQYF. CDR3 DNA sequence: TGTGCCAGCAGCTTAAGTGTCAACGAGCAGTACTTC.

The gene calls are TRBV13 and TRBJ1-2; 8 nucleotides match TRBD1. The CDR3 has 12 amino acids. Trimming cost V 5 bases and J 10 bases; bases outside gene matches: 6. Germline CDR1 reads PRHDT; CDR2 reads FYEKMQ (reference sequence). The chain's CDR3 is CASSLGTGFYTF. In DNA, the CDR3 is TGTGCCAGCAGCCTCGGGACAGGCTTCTACACCTTC.

The chain recombines TRBV10-3 with TRBJ2-7; 9 nucleotides line up with TRBD2. The germline gives CDR1 ENHRY, CDR2 SYGVKD. With 4 bases clipped from V and 6 bases from J, the junction kept 7 bases outside the gene matches. The CDR3 contains 14 residues. The CDR3 is CAISVSGSGVEQYF. Written as DNA, the CDR3 is TGTGCCATCAGTGTTAGCGGGAGTGGGGTCGAGCAGTACTTC.

The chain carries TRBV30 and TRBJ2-7; TRBD1 is a possible D gene (7 bases). The V gene lost 1 base and the J gene lost 2 bases, with 15 bases spanning the gap. Germline values: CDR1 GTSNPN, CDR2 SVGIG (reference sequence). The CDR3 loop spans 15 amino acids. The CDR3 DNA reads TGTGCCTGGAGTGATGGAGGGGACAGTCCCTACGAGCAGTACTTC. Protein product: CAWSDGGDSPYEQYF.

A single count supports this clone. The chain carries TRBV11-3 and TRBJ2-7, with TRBD2 matching 9 bases. The germline V gene encodes CDR1 SGHNT and CDR2 YENEEA. Trimming cost V 5 bases and J 3 bases; bases outside gene matches: 8. The CDR3 is made up of 15 amino acids. In nucleotides, the CDR3 is TGTGCCAGCAGCGTTAGCGGGAGTGCTGTCTACGAGCAGTACTTC. It is translated as CASSVSGSAVYEQYF.

This chain's CDR3 is CASSQEVLAGTLDTQYF. In DNA, the CDR3 is TGTGCCAGCAGCCAAGAGGTTCTAGCGGGTACTTTGGATACGCAGTATTTT. The V and J genes are TRBV4-2 and TRBJ2-3, with TRBD2 identical over 8 bases. J gave up 6 bases and V 0 bases, and 11 bases lay outside the gene matches. The CDR3 is 17 residues long. The germline V gene encodes CDR1 LGHNA and CDR2 YNFKEQ.

The chain has TRBV4-3 and TRBJ2-1; 8 bases map to TRBD2. CDR3 length equals 16 residues. Germline V gene data show CDR1 as LGHNA and CDR2 as YSLEER. V was clipped by 8 bases and J by 9 bases; unmatched bases: 18. The CDR3 loop reads CASGPATTGGPSEQFF. The CDR3 DNA reads as TGCGCCAGCGGACCGGCTACAACGGGAGGGCCTAGTGAGCAGTTCTTC.

This chain joins TRBV27 and TRBJ2-3; perhaps D is TRBD1 or TRBD2 (5 bases each). The V gene's germline CDR1 is MNHEY and CDR2 SMNVEV (reference sequence). V was shortened by 5 bases and J by 2 bases, with 14 bases between the two germline ends. The CDR3 loop spans 15 amino acids. In DNA, the CDR3 is TGTGCCAGCAGTCCACAGGTAGCGATCACAGATACGCAGTATTTT. Its protein is CASSPQVAITDTQYF.

The table lists this clone with a few counts. The chain recombines TRBV5-8 with TRBJ2-3; D gene ambiguous. The CDR3 length is 12 residues. Trimming cost V 6 bases and J 0 bases, with 5 bases left between them. Germline V gives CDR1 SGHTS, CDR2 YDEGEE. The CDR3, as DNA: TGTGCCAGCAAGGCTAGCACAGATACGCAGTATTTT. It specifies CASKASTDTQYF.

This clone was seen a handful of times. The chain has TRBV6-4 and TRBJ2-2; no definite D call. This CDR3 contains 13 residues. The V end was cut by 0 bases, the J end by 7 bases, with 6 bases between. Germline V gene sequence: CDR1 MRHNA, CDR2 SNTAGT. CDR3 sequence reads: CASSDSTFGELFF. The CDR3 region has the DNA TGTGCCAGCAGTGACTCGACCTTCGGGGAGCTGTTTTTT.

V usage is TRBV19 and J usage is TRBJ2-1; TRBD2 aligns across 9 bases. Trimming at V came to 3 bases and at J to 2 bases, leaving 2 bases not matched to a gene. CDR1 and CDR2 (germline): LNHDA, SQIVND (reference sequence). The CDR3 consists of 15 residues. CDR3 DNA: TGTGCCAGTAGTATCGGACTAGCGACCTACAATGAGCAGTTCTTC. Translation: CASSIGLATYNEQFF.

The V and J genes are TRBV2 and TRBJ2-3; D unclear. The CDR3 has 15 residues. From germline, CDR1 is SNHLY and CDR2 FYNNEI. Deletions cut 1 base from V and 0 bases from J, with 8 bases between. The CDR3 DNA reads as TGTGCCAGCAGTGAAGAAGGGCCTAGCACAGATACGCAGTATTTT. Encoded protein: CASSEEGPSTDTQYF.

This chain joins TRBV11-2 and TRBJ2-1; D not resolved. CDR1 and CDR2 (germline): SGHAT, FQNNGV. The length of the CDR3 is 14 residues. V was shortened by 1 base and J by 4 bases, with 8 bases between the two germline ends. The CDR3 region is CASSLVPVYNEQFF. The CDR3 region has the DNA TGTGCCAGCAGCTTAGTACCAGTTTACAATGAGCAGTTCTTC.

The chain is built from TRBV5-6 and TRBJ1-2; the match to TRBD1 covers 9 bases. In germline, CDR1 is SGHDT, CDR2 YYEEEE. V trimming: 6 bases; J trimming: 3 bases; junction bases outside the gene matches: 9. The CDR3 sequence is 15 residues long. The CDR3 is CASNEGWDRDYGYTF. DNA of the CDR3: TGTGCCAGCAACGAGGGCTGGGACAGGGACTATGGCTACACCTTC.

In DNA form, the CDR3 reads TGTGCCTGGAGCCCCAGGCCCTCCTACGAGCAGTACTTC. Protein: CAWSPRPSYEQYF. V is TRBV30 and J is TRBJ2-7; the D is unclear. The CDR3 is made up of 13 amino acids. V gave up 3 bases and J gave up 0 bases, with 9 bases separating them. Germline V gene data show CDR1 as GTSNPN and CDR2 as SVGIG (reference sequence).

The V and J genes are TRBV29-1 and TRBJ2-5, with D uncertain. Per the germline V gene, CDR1 is SQVTM and CDR2 is ANQGSEA. The CDR3 sequence is 10 residues long. The V and J ends lost 7 bases and 4 bases respectively, with 7 bases between them. The CDR3 DNA follows: TGCAGCGCCCGCTTAGAGACCCAGTACTTC. Translating gives CSARLETQYF.

This sequence joins TRBV4-1 and TRBJ2-7; 10 nucleotides match TRBD2. The germline CDR1 and CDR2 sequences are MGHRA and YSYEKL. V shed 2 bases, J shed 7 bases, and the junction held 8 bases outside the gene matches. The length of the CDR3 is 15 residues. The CDR3 DNA sequence: TGCGCCAGCAGCCAACGGACTAGCGGCGTGGGGGAGCAGTACTTC. Translating gives CASSQRTSGVGEQYF.

The genes are TRBV4-2 and TRBJ2-3; a possible D gene is TRBD1 (6 bases). V was shortened by 0 bases and J by 6 bases, with 19 bases between the two germline ends. The CDR3 has 17 amino acids. Germline CDR1 LGHNA, CDR2 YNFKEQ. The CDR3 here is CASSQEVAGTLIDTQYF. The CDR3 nucleotides read TGTGCCAGCAGCCAAGAGGTTGCCGGGACACTCATCGATACGCAGTATTTT.